The 13 T cell receptor beta chains below all came from one sample that was sequenced in a study of beta chain features in type 1 diabetes. Study-wide results and caveats: All four CD4+ subsets of Type 1 diabetes patients contained TCRB CDR3s that were moderately but significantly shorter.

These receptors have no known antigen. What was sequenced were expressed TCRB transcripts, since all of the isolated RNA had been reverse transcribed. Sequenced by immunoSEQ multiplex PCR; TCRdb stores in-frame clones only, minus some. The top ten hold 1% of the sample, which has nearly 350,000 clones, over 7% seen once. The sample taken for sequencing was central memory CD4+ T cells from blood. Receptor source: a man in his thirties or forties with type 1 diabetes.

This chain joins TRBV25-1 and TRBJ1-2, with D maybe TRBD1 (6 bases). The CDR3 runs 12 residues. V was cut by 7 bases and J by 4 bases, with 10 bases left in between. The germline gives CDR1 MGHDK, CDR2 SYGVNS. Here the CDR3 DNA reads TGTGCCAGCATGGGACACCCCTATGGCTACACCTTC. Residues: CASMGHPYGYTF.

This clone was detected only a few times. This chain joins TRBV10-2 and TRBJ2-5; TRBD1 is a possible D gene (5 bases). The CDR3 covers 14 residues. Germline values: CDR1 WSHSY, CDR2 SAAADI. Trimming took off 0 bases at V and 3 bases at J, with 8 bases between the two ends. The CDR3 protein is CASSESKGKETQYF. CDR3 bases: TGCGCCAGCAGTGAGTCTAAGGGGAAAGAGACCCAGTACTTC.

The chain joins TRBV6-5 to TRBJ1-2; D might be TRBD1 (6 bases). V gave up 6 bases and J gave up 9 bases, with 17 bases separating them. Germline CDR1 reads MNHEY; CDR2 reads SVGAGI. The CDR3 has 13 amino acids. CDR3 sequence: CASSDSGTIRYTF. The CDR3 DNA sequence: TGTGCCAGCAGCGATTCCGGGACAATCCGCTACACCTTC.

The V and J genes are TRBV7-2 and TRBJ1-6, with TRBD1 matching over 10 bases. With V trimmed by 3 bases and J by 7 bases, 6 bases remained unmatched. This CDR3 has 16 amino acids. CDR1 is SGHTA, CDR2 FQGNSA, per germline. The chain's CDR3 is CASSFGRGQGNSPLHF. In DNA, the CDR3 is TGTGCCAGCAGCTTTGGGCGGGGACAGGGGAATTCACCCCTCCACTTT.

This clone was counted a few times. V and J are TRBV11-2 and TRBJ1-1; TRBD1 matches at 9 bases. Trimming removed 1 base from V and 2 bases from J; junction bases left unmatched: 8. CDR1 SGHAT and CDR2 FQNNGV come from the germline V gene. This CDR3 contains 17 residues. The DNA for the CDR3 is TGTGCCAGCAGCTTAGTTTTATTGGGACAGGGCAACACTGAAGCTTTCTTT. It yields the protein CASSLVLLGQGNTEAFF.

This clone has a handful of counts. V usage is TRBV9 and J usage is TRBJ2-5, with no clear D. The germline V gene encodes CDR1 SGDLS and CDR2 YYNGEE. Trimming pared 3 bases from V and 5 bases from J, leaving 11 bases between. The CDR3 covers 13 residues. The CDR3 loop reads CASSAISQETQYF. The CDR3 nucleotides are TGTGCCAGCAGCGCCATTTCGCAGGAGACCCAGTACTTC.

In this sample, this clone turned up a few times. This chain uses TRBV6-6 with TRBJ1-2; D perhaps matches TRBD1 (6 bases). CDR3 size: 14 residues. The germline V and J ends were trimmed by 5 bases and 4 bases, with 14 bases remaining between them. Germline V gives CDR1 MNHNY, CDR2 SVGAGI (reference sequence). The CDR3 loop is CASSDRNLIYGYTF. The CDR3 region has the DNA TGTGCCAGCAGTGACAGGAATCTAATCTATGGCTACACCTTC.

This chain uses TRBV9 with TRBJ2-7, with D unclear. Germline lookup yields CDR1 SGDLS and CDR2 YYNGEE. Deletions cut 0 bases from V and 6 bases from J, with 10 bases between. The CDR3 is 13 amino acids. CDR3 coding DNA: TGTGCCAGCAGCGTAGAGGGTTTCGGCGAGCAGTACTTC. This translates into CASSVEGFGEQYF.

This chain links TRBV2 with TRBJ2-3; 10 bases line up with TRBD1. The ends lost 4 bases at V and 3 bases at J; junction bases unmatched: 4. CDR3 length: 15 amino acids. Germline lookup yields CDR1 SNHLY and CDR2 FYNNEI. For the CDR3, the DNA is TGTGCCAGCAGTGGGACAGGGGGAGAAACAGATACGCAGTATTTT. Residues: CASSGTGGETDTQYF. The full variable domain, rest sourced from reference TRBV2 and TRBJ2-3, is EPEVTQTPSHQVTQMGQEVILRCVPISNHLYFYWYRQILGQKVEFLVSFYNNEISEKSEIFDDQFSVERPDGSNFTLKIRSTKLEDSAMYFCASSGTGGETDTQYFGPGTRLTVL.

V usage is TRBV20-1 and J usage is TRBJ1-4; no reliable D call. V was cut by 3 bases and J by 8 bases, with 4 bases left in between. The CDR3 is 10 residues long. CDR1 is DFQATT and CDR2 is SNEGSKA in the germline V gene (reference sequence). Written as DNA, the CDR3 is TGCAGTGCTAGTTACGAAAAACTGTTTTTT. It translates to CSASYEKLFF.

The J gene is TRBJ2-3, the V gene TRBV19; D gene unclear. The V end lost 4 bases, the J end lost 2 bases, and 10 bases lay between the germline ends. This CDR3 is built from 14 residues. Germline CDR1 is LNHDA and CDR2 is SQIVND (reference sequence). The CDR3 loop reads CASSNNALTDTQYF. CDR3 nucleotides: TGTGCCAGTAGTAACAACGCCCTCACAGATACGCAGTATTTT.

This clone came up a few times. The V call is TRBV10-1, the J call TRBJ1-1; TRBD1 agrees at 9 bases. The CDR3 runs to 14 residues. V lost 6 bases and J lost 3; bases outside the gene matches: 5. Germline values: CDR1 WNHNN, CDR2 SYGVQD (reference sequence). The CDR3 bases are TGCGCCAGCAGCTCCGGGACAGGGTACACTGAAGCTTTCTTT. Its translation is CASSSGTGYTEAFF.

The sample holds many counts of this clone. The rearrangement joins TRBV11-2 to TRBJ2-3; 7 bases line up with TRBD2. With V trimmed by 5 bases and J by 2 bases, 7 bases remained unmatched. The germline V gene encodes CDR1 SGHAT and CDR2 FQNNGV. The CDR3 runs to 15 residues. CDR3 in DNA: TGTGCCAGCAGCGGTCGACGGGAGGCCACAGATACGCAGTATTTT. It yields the protein CASSGRREATDTQYF.